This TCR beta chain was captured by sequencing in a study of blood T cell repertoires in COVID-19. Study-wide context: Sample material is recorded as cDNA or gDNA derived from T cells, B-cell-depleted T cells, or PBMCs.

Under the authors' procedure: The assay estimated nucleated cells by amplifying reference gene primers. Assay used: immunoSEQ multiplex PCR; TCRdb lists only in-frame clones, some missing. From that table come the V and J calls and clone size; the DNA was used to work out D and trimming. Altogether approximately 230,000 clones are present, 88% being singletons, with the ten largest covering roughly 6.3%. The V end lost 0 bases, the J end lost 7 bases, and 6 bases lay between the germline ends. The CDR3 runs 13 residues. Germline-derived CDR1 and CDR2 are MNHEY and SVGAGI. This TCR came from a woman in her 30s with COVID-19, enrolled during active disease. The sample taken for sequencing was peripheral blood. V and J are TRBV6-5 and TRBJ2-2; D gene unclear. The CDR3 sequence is CASSYSSGGELFF. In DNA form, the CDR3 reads TGTGCCAGCAGTTACTCGTCCGGCGGGGAGCTGTTTTTT.